The sample holds a few counts of the clone carrying this T cell receptor (beta chain). The target antigen is unknown. The sample is drawn from a study of cytomegalovirus exposure and HLA in healthy donors. Overall study results and limits: Associated with cytomegalovirus, according to the listing, were around 160 TCR beta chains. According to an earlier analysis, most TCR beta V segments yielded productive rearrangements about 87% or about 30% of the time.

PCR involved 60 Vbeta and 13 Jbeta primers. The repertoire was sequenced with immunoSEQ multiplex PCR; TCRdb's copy has only in-frame clones and lacks some. The table records more than 110,000 clones, roughly three quarters of them present only once. Sequenced material: PBMCs. This receptor was obtained from a woman aged 25-40 years in good health and CMV-seronegative.

CDR3 sequence reads: CASSQDGQAANTGELFF. Here the CDR3 DNA reads TGTGCCAGCAGCCAAGACGGTCAGGCCGCGAACACCGGGGAGCTGTTTTTT. J is TRBJ2-2 and V is TRBV4-2; D is uncertain. The CDR3 spans 17 residues. Germline CDR1 and CDR2: LGHNA and YNFKEQ. V was trimmed by 0 bases and J by 0 bases, leaving 11 bases between them.